Following are 3 T cell receptor beta chains from one sample sequenced in a study of blood T cell repertoires in COVID-19 (dated by TCRdb to about 2020). Library preparation was by the immunoSEQ multiplex PCR assay. TCRdb re-hosts the immuneACCESS table, in-frame sequences only. Its copies lack some clones; in the studies checked, an unresolved V gene accounts for under half of them, and the cause for the rest is not known. Across this sample there are more than 140,000 clones, with 65% to 90% seen only once. The top ten constitute roughly 7.9% of the sample. The sequencing input was peripheral blood. The source of these receptors is a woman aged 50 to 60 in a cohort sampled during active or convalescent COVID-19.

The chain joins TRBV2 to TRBJ2-7; the D is unclear. The length of the CDR3 is 12 residues. Germline lookup yields CDR1 SNHLY and CDR2 FYNNEI. V lost 2 bases and J lost 3, with 5 bases in between. CDR3 DNA: TGTGCCAGCAGTGAACAAATCTACGAGCAGTACTTC. This codes for CASSEQIYEQYF.

This rearrangement joins TRBV5-1 to TRBJ2-3; 9 bases align to TRBD1. The CDR3 sequence is 15 residues long. The germline V gene has CDR1 SGHRS and CDR2 YFSETQ. J was trimmed by 4 bases and V by 1 base; bases with no gene match: 4. Written as DNA, the CDR3 is TGCGCCAGCAGCTTGACAGGGGGCGCGCCAGATACGCAGTATTTT. This encodes CASSLTGGAPDTQYF.

The CDR3 DNA follows: TGTGCCAGCAGCTCAGAACAGGGACACTGGAACACCGGGGAGCTGTTTTTT. Protein product: CASSSEQGHWNTGELFF. The chain couples TRBV7-9 to TRBJ2-2, with D tentatively TRBD1 (6 bases). CDR3 length equals 17 residues. Trimming removed 4 bases from V and 1 base from J, with 16 bases in between. From germline, CDR1 is SEHNR and CDR2 FQNEAQ (reference sequence).